This TCR beta chain was captured in a study of blood T cell repertoires in COVID-19. Some clones are missing from TCRdb's copy, which holds only in-frame ones; the method was immunoSEQ multiplex PCR. The sample has 300,000 to 400,000 clones; approximately 86% are singletons. The CDR3 is 16 amino acids. CDR1 is SGHTA and CDR2 is FQGNSA in the germline V gene. The junction had 7 bases not matched to a gene; V was cut back by 4 bases and J by 3 bases. A Seattle source enrolled patients during active infection and followed them longitudinally. V usage is TRBV7-2 and J usage is TRBJ1-2, with 11 bases aligning to TRBD1. The specimen sequenced was peripheral blood. This TCR was sampled from a woman aged 55-70 years with COVID-19, enrolled during active disease. The CDR3 reads CASSSTDRGLHYGYTF. In DNA form, the CDR3 reads TGTGCCAGCAGCTCAACGGACAGGGGGCTTCACTATGGCTACACCTTC.